This T cell receptor beta chain was identified during a study of blood T cells in healthy people across ages. This clonotype was observed a handful of times. A second PCR, run for about 7 to 11 cycles, used a sample-barcoded 5' primer plus a J-beta primer mix. TCRdb recomputed calls from the 5' RACE reads with MiXCR, one row per CDR3 protein. This sample has 1.5 million to 2 million distinct CDR3 sequences, with about 50% found just once. The receptor was derived from a woman aged 40-49 years in good health. Sequenced input: blood.

The CDR3 is CSAVKTGYNEQFF. In nucleotides, the CDR3 is TGCAGTGCTGTCAAGACCGGGTACAATGAGCAGTTCTTC. The chain links TRBV20-1 to TRBJ2-1; D is unresolved. Germline V gene lookup returns CDR1 DFQATT and CDR2 SNEGSKA (reference sequence). The germline V and J ends were trimmed by 5 bases and 4 bases, with 12 bases remaining between them. The CDR3 loop spans 13 amino acids.